The subject of this entry is one TCR beta chain. The sample is drawn from a study of T-cell memory formation after mild COVID-19. TCRdb used MiXCR to reprocess the 5' RACE reads, holding one entry per CDR3 protein. Among 360,000 or so distinct CDR3 sequences listed, around 28% were seen once. This receptor was obtained from an adult woman who had mild COVID-19 (a few samples of this study predate the infection). Cell type and time point are not known. The specimen sequenced was PBMCs or a T cell subset sorted from them (not recorded which).

CDR3 in DNA: TGTGCCAGCACCAGGAATAGCAATCAGCCCCAGCATTTT. Amino acids: CASTRNSNQPQHF. V is TRBV12-3 or TRBV12-4 and J is TRBJ1-5; D remains ambiguous. There are 13 residues in the CDR3. Trimming took off 7 bases at V and 0 bases at J, with 7 bases between the two ends.